The 15 T cell receptor beta chains reported below all come from one sample, sequenced in a study of blood T cell repertoires in COVID-19. The repertoire was sequenced with immunoSEQ multiplex PCR; TCRdb's copy has only in-frame clones and lacks some. The data show about 130,000 clones, around four fifths seen once. Sequences were obtained from peripheral blood. The receptors were sampled from an elderly man with COVID-19, enrolled during active disease.

The chain uses TRBV12-3 or TRBV12-4 and TRBJ1-2; 7 bases are shared with TRBD1. The trim removed 5 bases at V and 4 bases at J, leaving 4 bases unmatched. This CDR3 region has 13 residues. This chain's CDR3 is CASSPGTAYGYTF. For the CDR3, the DNA is TGTGCCAGCAGTCCCGGGACAGCCTATGGCTACACCTTC.

CDR3 region: CASTRSGLPYQGYTF. CDR3 coding DNA: TGTGCCAGCACCCGGAGCGGACTGCCCTATCAAGGCTACACCTTC. The V call is TRBV21-1, the J call TRBJ1-2. TRBV21-1 is a known pseudogene. This CDR3 has 15 amino acids.

In its sample, this clone was seen a few times. The chain has TRBV5-1 and TRBJ2-7; perhaps TRBD1 as D (6 bases). The CDR3 totals 17 residues. The germline CDR1 and CDR2 sequences are SGHRS and YFSETQ. Trimming left V 3 bases short and J 3 bases short, with 22 bases between. The CDR3 bases are TGCGCCAGCAGCTCGAGGTTCGGGACAAAAAAGGGCTACGAGCAGTACTTC. This encodes CASSSRFGTKKGYEQYF.

The rearrangement links TRBV5-1 to TRBJ1-4; the D gene is possibly TRBD1 (6 bases). Germline values: CDR1 SGHRS, CDR2 YFSETQ. Trimming shortened V by 3 bases and J by 7 bases, and 16 bases separated the two germline ends. This CDR3 is 15 amino acids long. In DNA, the CDR3 is TGCGCCAGCAGCTCCGCCGGGACAAAGAGTGAAAAACTGTTTTTT. Translated: CASSSAGTKSEKLFF.

This clone was counted only a few times. The chain employs TRBV28 and TRBJ2-1; D perhaps matches TRBD1 (6 bases). The germline V gene encodes CDR1 MDHEN and CDR2 SYDVKM. CDR3 length equals 11 residues. V dropped 3 bases and J dropped 10 bases, with 7 bases sitting between them. The CDR3 region is CASSLDSEQFF. CDR3 nucleotides: TGTGCCAGCAGTTTGGACAGCGAGCAGTTCTTC. Drawing the rest from reference TRBV28 and TRBJ2-1, the complete variable domain is DVKVTQSSRYLVKRTGEKVFLECVQDMDHENMFWYRQDPGLGLRLIYFSYDVKMKEKGDIPEGYSVSREKKERFSLILESASTNQTSMYLCASSLDSEQFFGPGTRLTVL.

In its sample, this clone was seen a few times. The chain is built from TRBV11-3 and TRBJ2-3; 10 bases agree with TRBD1. Looked up from germline, CDR1 is SGHNT and CDR2 is YENEEA. Losses at the gene ends were 5 bases for V and 3 bases for J; bases not matched to a gene: 5. The CDR3 is made up of 15 amino acids. CDR3 loop: CASSRQGAGTDTQYF. The CDR3 DNA follows: TGTGCCAGCAGCCGACAGGGGGCGGGGACAGATACGCAGTATTTT.

The chain carries TRBV10-3 and TRBJ1-2; D not resolved. Germline CDR1 and CDR2: ENHRY and SYGVKD. The length of the CDR3 is 13 residues. V was pared by 7 bases and J by 2 bases, with 11 bases between. The CDR3 DNA reads as TGTGCCATCAAAGGGTCGGGGAACTATGGCTACACCTTC. Encoded protein: CAIKGSGNYGYTF.

This clone turned up a few times. This sequence joins TRBV6-5 and TRBJ2-7, with D tentatively TRBD2 (5 bases). The ends were cut back, 8 bases at V and 0 bases at J, with 11 bases in the middle. Germline-derived CDR1 and CDR2 are MNHEY and SVGAGI. The CDR3 totals 13 residues. CDR3 residues: CASRWRSSYEQYF. CDR3 bases: TGTGCCAGCCGCTGGAGGAGCTCCTACGAGCAGTACTTC.

This clone appeared once. The V call is TRBV15, the J call TRBJ2-1, with 9 bases identical to TRBD2. With V trimmed by 1 base and J by 8 bases, 6 bases remained unmatched. CDR1 is LNHNV and CDR2 is YYDKDF in the germline V gene (reference sequence). This CDR3 has 15 amino acids. The CDR3 sequence is CATSRGWTSEDEQFF. CDR3 coding DNA: TGTGCCACCAGCAGAGGGTGGACTAGCGAAGATGAGCAGTTCTTC.

V gene TRBV6-6 combines with J gene TRBJ1-2; D gene unclear. The V end lost 0 bases, the J end lost 8 bases, and 19 bases lay between the germline ends. The CDR3 length is 16 residues. Germline V gene data show CDR1 as MNHNY and CDR2 as SVGAGI (reference sequence). CDR3 region: CASSYSPRAHMAGYTF. The CDR3 DNA sequence: TGTGCCAGCAGTTACTCCCCGCGGGCTCATATGGCCGGCTACACCTTC.

The V gene is TRBV7-6, the J gene TRBJ2-7, with D perhaps TRBD1 (5 bases). The CDR3 runs to 16 residues. Between the trimmed V and J ends, which lost 1 base and 2 bases, there was a span of 15 bases. Germline values: CDR1 SGHVS, CDR2 FNYEAQ. The CDR3 nucleotides are TGTGCCAGCAGCTTAGAGGGGTCAGGGCTTCCCTACGAGCAGTACTTC. Protein product: CASSLEGSGLPYEQYF.

The chain has TRBV3-1 (or the pseudogene TRBV3-2) and TRBJ2-5; possibly TRBD2 for D (5 bases). Germline loops: CDR1 LGHDT, CDR2 YNNKEL (reference sequence). The CDR3 covers 16 residues. The germline V and J ends were trimmed by 0 bases and 5 bases, with 16 bases remaining between them. CDR3 bases: TGTGCCAGCAGCCAAGATTTCAAGCGGCCGGAGGAGACCCAGTACTTC. This sequence encodes CASSQDFKRPEETQYF.

This clone has only one observation. This chain connects TRBV5-4 to TRBJ1-4, with 8 nucleotides matching TRBD1. Germline V CDR1 and CDR2: SGHNT, YYREEE (reference sequence). CDR3 size: 16 residues. V dropped 4 bases and J dropped 5; count of bases not matched to a gene: 10. The CDR3 loop is CASSTAGTGYNEKLFF. The CDR3 DNA sequence: TGTGCCAGCAGCACCGCCGGGACAGGTTACAATGAAAAACTGTTTTTT.

J is TRBJ2-7 and V is TRBV7-2; 13 bases fit TRBD2. The CDR3 extends over 15 amino acids. The germline V gene has CDR1 SGHTA and CDR2 FQGNSA. Losses at the gene ends were 5 bases for V and 4 bases for J; bases not matched to a gene: 5. CDR3 in DNA: TGTGCCAGCAGCCCCCCGGGACTAGCGGGATACGAGCAGTACTTC. Translating gives CASSPPGLAGYEQYF. The whole variable domain, filled in from reference TRBV7-2 and TRBJ2-7, reads GAGVSQSPSNKVTEKGKDVELRCDPISGHTALYWYRQSLGQGLEFLIYFQGNSAPDKSGLPSDRFSAERTGGSVSTLTIQRTQQEDSAVYLCASSPPGLAGYEQYFGPGTRLTVT.

The chain employs TRBV27 and TRBJ2-7; 9 bases fit TRBD1. Losses at the gene ends were 5 bases for V and 7 bases for J; bases not matched to a gene: 9. CDR3 length: 14 amino acids. CDR1 is MNHEY and CDR2 is SMNVEV in the germline V gene (reference sequence). For the CDR3, the DNA is TGTGCCAGCAGTGCCGGGACAGGGCCCTTAGAGCAGTACTTC. Protein: CASSAGTGPLEQYF.